This is a list of T cell receptor beta chains from one sample in a study of cytomegalovirus exposure and HLA in healthy donors. Profiling relied on immunoSEQ multiplex PCR, and the TCRdb table lists in-frame clones only, not all of them. The sample's table shows around 50,000 clones. What was sequenced was PBMCs. These receptors all come from a woman aged 45-65 years in good health and CMV-seropositive. The CDR3 runs from the conserved cysteine through the conserved F or W. Fields, in order: D gene, J gene, V gene, CDR3 protein, CDR3 DNA. D genes are given only for firm matches.

D gene: -
J gene: TRBJ2-7
V gene: TRBV5-5
CDR3 protein: CASSLGATAYEQYF
CDR3 DNA: TGTGCCAGCAGCTTGGGGGCGACAGCTTACGAGCAGTACTTC

D gene: -
J gene: TRBJ2-3
V gene: TRBV15
CDR3 protein: CATSSRGTDTQYF
CDR3 DNA: TGTGCCACCAGCAGCAGGGGCACAGATACGCAGTATTTT

D gene: TRBD2
J gene: TRBJ2-1
V gene: TRBV9
CDR3 protein: CASSVKPTSGGNEQFF
CDR3 DNA: TGTGCCAGCAGCGTGAAACCGACTAGCGGAGGAAATGAGCAGTTCTTC

D gene: -
J gene: TRBJ1-1
V gene: TRBV6-1
CDR3 protein: CASTSRGPMNTEAFF
CDR3 DNA: TGTGCCAGCACCTCCAGGGGCCCCATGAACACTGAAGCTTTCTTT

D gene: -
J gene: TRBJ2-1
V gene: TRBV5-6
CDR3 protein: CASSSVPDSSSSYNEQFF
CDR3 DNA: TGTGCCAGCAGCTCGGTTCCGGACAGTTCGAGCTCCTACAATGAGCAGTTCTTC

D gene: TRBD1
J gene: TRBJ2-1
V gene: TRBV7-7
CDR3 protein: CASSISPGGNEQFF
CDR3 DNA: TGTGCCAGCAGCATTAGTCCAGGGGGCAATGAGCAGTTCTTC

D gene: TRBD1
J gene: TRBJ1-2
V gene: TRBV5-4
CDR3 protein: CASSGTVQGIYGYTF
CDR3 DNA: TGTGCCAGCAGCGGAACCGTACAGGGGATATATGGCTACACCTTC

D gene: TRBD2
J gene: TRBJ2-2
V gene: TRBV5-6
CDR3 protein: CASSDILAGEPNTGELFF
CDR3 DNA: TGTGCCAGCAGCGACATTCTAGCGGGGGAGCCGAACACCGGGGAGCTGTTTTTT

D gene: TRBD1
J gene: TRBJ2-7
V gene: TRBV5-4
CDR3 protein: CASSSGQGNRDEQYF
CDR3 DNA: TGTGCCAGCAGCTCCGGACAGGGTAATAGGGACGAGCAGTACTTC

D gene: -
J gene: TRBJ1-6
V gene: TRBV7-9
CDR3 protein: CASSLDGYSPLHF
CDR3 DNA: TGTGCCAGCAGCTTAGACGGTTATTCACCCCTCCACTTT

D gene: TRBD2
J gene: TRBJ2-7
V gene: TRBV5-1
CDR3 protein: CASSPGLAEYEQYF
CDR3 DNA: TGCGCCAGCAGCCCGGGACTAGCGGAATACGAGCAGTACTTC

D gene: -
J gene: TRBJ2-7
V gene: TRBV11-2
CDR3 protein: CASSLDRGYEQYF
CDR3 DNA: TGTGCCAGCAGCTTAGATCGAGGCTACGAGCAGTACTTC

D gene: TRBD2
J gene: TRBJ2-1
V gene: TRBV5-1
CDR3 protein: CASSPRASGGPNEQFF
CDR3 DNA: TGCGCCAGCAGCCCCCGGGCCAGCGGGGGGCCCAATGAGCAGTTCTTC

D gene: -
J gene: TRBJ1-1
V gene: TRBV28
CDR3 protein: CASSLGGSPQNTEAFF
CDR3 DNA: TGTGCCAGCAGTTTGGGAGGGTCCCCTCAGAACACTGAAGCTTTCTTT

D gene: TRBD1
J gene: TRBJ1-2
V gene: TRBV27
CDR3 protein: CASSRQGARSYGYTF
CDR3 DNA: TGTGCCAGCAGCAGACAGGGAGCCCGGTCTTATGGCTACACCTTC

D gene: -
J gene: TRBJ2-2
V gene: TRBV11-2
CDR3 protein: CASSRQGNTGELFF
CDR3 DNA: TGTGCCAGCAGCCGGCAGGGAAACACCGGGGAGCTGTTTTTT

D gene: TRBD2
J gene: TRBJ2-1
V gene: TRBV10-3
CDR3 protein: CAISESLAGADNEQFF
CDR3 DNA: TGTGCCATCAGTGAGTCATTAGCGGGGGCTGACAATGAGCAGTTCTTC

D gene: -
J gene: TRBJ2-5
V gene: TRBV7-9
CDR3 protein: CASSLGLRYQETQYF
CDR3 DNA: TGTGCCAGCAGCTTAGGTCTCAGGTACCAAGAGACCCAGTACTTC

D gene: -
J gene: TRBJ2-5
V gene: TRBV7-7
CDR3 protein: CASSLTYQETQYF
CDR3 DNA: TGTGCCAGCAGCTTGACATACCAAGAGACCCAGTACTTC

D gene: TRBD2
J gene: TRBJ2-3
V gene: TRBV29-1
CDR3 protein: CSVDPASGYTDTQYF
CDR3 DNA: TGCAGCGTTGACCCCGCTAGCGGATACACAGATACGCAGTATTTT

D gene: TRBD2
J gene: TRBJ2-7
V gene: TRBV6-5
CDR3 protein: CASLDGTRSGEQYF
CDR3 DNA: TGTGCCAGTCTCGACGGGACTAGAAGTGGCGAGCAGTACTTC

D gene: TRBD1
J gene: TRBJ2-7
V gene: TRBV7-9
CDR3 protein: CASSLSRGTADSYEQYF
CDR3 DNA: TGTGCCAGCAGCTTAAGCCGAGGGACAGCAGACTCCTACGAGCAGTACTTC

D gene: -
J gene: TRBJ2-5
V gene: TRBV25-1
CDR3 protein: CASTQGREGGQETQYF
CDR3 DNA: TGTGCCAGCACCCAAGGGAGGGAAGGGGGGCAAGAGACCCAGTACTTC

D gene: TRBD2
J gene: TRBJ2-1
V gene: TRBV11-2
CDR3 protein: CASSSSGTSYHNEQFF
CDR3 DNA: TGTGCCAGCAGCTCGTCCGGGACTAGCTACCACAATGAGCAGTTCTTC

D gene: TRBD1
J gene: TRBJ1-2
V gene: TRBV6-1
CDR3 protein: CASRWTGSTNYGYTF
CDR3 DNA: TGTGCCAGCAGATGGACAGGGTCTACTAACTATGGCTACACCTTC

D gene: -
J gene: TRBJ1-1
V gene: TRBV30
CDR3 protein: CAWRGLNTEAFF
CDR3 DNA: TGTGCCTGGCGGGGGTTGAACACTGAAGCTTTCTTT

D gene: TRBD2
J gene: TRBJ2-3
V gene: TRBV7-3
CDR3 protein: CASSFFGLGTDTQYF
CDR3 DNA: TGTGCCAGCAGCTTCTTCGGACTAGGCACAGATACGCAGTATTTT

D gene: TRBD1
J gene: TRBJ1-3
V gene: TRBV13
CDR3 protein: CASSAPGQGRNTIYF
CDR3 DNA: TGTGCCAGCAGTGCACCGGGACAGGGGAGAAACACCATATATTTT

D gene: TRBD2
J gene: TRBJ2-1
V gene: TRBV4-1
CDR3 protein: CASSQDPSGGPDPYNEQFF
CDR3 DNA: TGCGCCAGCAGCCAAGATCCTAGCGGGGGGCCTGACCCTTACAATGAGCAGTTCTTC